This TCR beta chain was sequenced for a study of cytomegalovirus exposure and HLA in healthy donors. Overall study results and limits: Some TCR beta chains (164 of them) were listed as cytomegalovirus-associated. Whilst most TCR sequences proved rare, a subset of public TCRs occurred across many donors. About 87% or about 30% of the time was how often most TCR beta V segments were productive, according to an earlier analysis.

PCR used 60 Vbeta primers and 13 Jbeta primers. The table came from immunoSEQ multiplex PCR; TCRdb's copy has only in-frame clones and leaves some out. The sample lists some 140,000 clones, roughly 79% seen once, with 0.9% to 1.2% in the top ten. Donors counted as nominally healthy when sampled, yet unrecorded immune exposures were likely. On this clone itself: As yet, its antigen is unknown.

The TCR comes from a male donor in good health and CMV-seronegative. The sample comprised PBMCs.

CDR3 amino acids: CASGAAVNQPQHF. In nucleotides, the CDR3 is TGTGCCAGCGGGGCGGCGGTCAATCAGCCCCAGCATTTT. This chain uses TRBV7-8 with TRBJ1-5; D might be TRBD1 (5 bases). This CDR3 has 13 residues. V was cut by 8 bases and J by 3 bases, with 11 bases left in between. Germline V lookup: CDR1 SGHVS, CDR2 FQNEAQ.